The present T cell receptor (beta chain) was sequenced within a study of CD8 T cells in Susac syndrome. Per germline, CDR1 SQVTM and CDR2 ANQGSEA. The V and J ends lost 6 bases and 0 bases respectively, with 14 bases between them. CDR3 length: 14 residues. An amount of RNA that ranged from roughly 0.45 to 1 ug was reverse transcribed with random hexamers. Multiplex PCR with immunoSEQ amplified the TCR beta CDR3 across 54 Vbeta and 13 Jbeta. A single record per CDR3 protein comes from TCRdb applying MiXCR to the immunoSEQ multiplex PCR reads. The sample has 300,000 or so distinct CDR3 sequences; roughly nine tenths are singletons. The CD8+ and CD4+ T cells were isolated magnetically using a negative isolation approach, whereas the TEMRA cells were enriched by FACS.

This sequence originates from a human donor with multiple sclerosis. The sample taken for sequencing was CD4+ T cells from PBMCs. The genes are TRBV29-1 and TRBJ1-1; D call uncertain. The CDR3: CSVKETFMNTEAFF. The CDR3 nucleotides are TGCAGCGTAAAGGAGACCTTCATGAACACTGAAGCTTTCTTT.